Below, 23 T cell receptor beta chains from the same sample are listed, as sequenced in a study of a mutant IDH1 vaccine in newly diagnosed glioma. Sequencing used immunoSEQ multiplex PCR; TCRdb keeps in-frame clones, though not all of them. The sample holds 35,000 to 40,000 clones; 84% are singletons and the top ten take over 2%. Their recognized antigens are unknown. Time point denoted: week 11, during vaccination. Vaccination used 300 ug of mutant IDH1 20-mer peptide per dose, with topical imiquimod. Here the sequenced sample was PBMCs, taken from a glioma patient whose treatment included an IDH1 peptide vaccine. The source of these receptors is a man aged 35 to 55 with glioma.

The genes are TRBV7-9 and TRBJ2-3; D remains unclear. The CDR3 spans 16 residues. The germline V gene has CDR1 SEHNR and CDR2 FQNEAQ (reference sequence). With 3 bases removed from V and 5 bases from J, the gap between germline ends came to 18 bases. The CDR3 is CASSFGRHSMGDTQYF. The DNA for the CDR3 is TGTGCCAGCAGCTTCGGGCGACATAGTATGGGAGATACGCAGTATTTT. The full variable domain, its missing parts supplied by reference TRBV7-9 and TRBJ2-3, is DTGVSQNPRHKITKRGQNVTFRCDPISEHNRLYWYRQTLGQGPEFLTYFQNEAQLEKSRLLSDRFSAERPKGSFSTLEIQRTEQGDSAMYLCASSFGRHSMGDTQYFGPGTRLTVL.

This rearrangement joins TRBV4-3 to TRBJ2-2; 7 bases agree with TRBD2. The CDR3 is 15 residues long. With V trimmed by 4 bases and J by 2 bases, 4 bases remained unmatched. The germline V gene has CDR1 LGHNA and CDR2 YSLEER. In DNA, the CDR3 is TGCGCCAGCAGCCGGCTAGCGGCAAACACCGGGGAGCTGTTTTTT. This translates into CASSRLAANTGELFF.

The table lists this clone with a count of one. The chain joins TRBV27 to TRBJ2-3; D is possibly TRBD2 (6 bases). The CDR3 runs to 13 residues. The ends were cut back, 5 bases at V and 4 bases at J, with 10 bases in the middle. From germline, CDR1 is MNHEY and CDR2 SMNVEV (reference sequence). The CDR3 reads CASSPTSSDTQYF. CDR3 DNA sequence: TGTGCCAGCAGTCCGACTAGTTCAGATACGCAGTATTTT.

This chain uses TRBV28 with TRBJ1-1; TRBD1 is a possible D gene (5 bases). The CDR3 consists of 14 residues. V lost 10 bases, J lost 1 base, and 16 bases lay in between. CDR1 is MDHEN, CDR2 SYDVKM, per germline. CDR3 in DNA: TGTGCCACACTACCAACGGACACGAACACTGAAGCTTTCTTT. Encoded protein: CATLPTDTNTEAFF.

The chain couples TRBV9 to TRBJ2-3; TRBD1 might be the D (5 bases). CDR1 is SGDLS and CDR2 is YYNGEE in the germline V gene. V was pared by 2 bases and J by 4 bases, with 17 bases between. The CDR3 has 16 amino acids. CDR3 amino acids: CASSVASVGAADTQYF. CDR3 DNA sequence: TGTGCCAGCAGCGTGGCCTCAGTTGGGGCGGCAGATACGCAGTATTTT.

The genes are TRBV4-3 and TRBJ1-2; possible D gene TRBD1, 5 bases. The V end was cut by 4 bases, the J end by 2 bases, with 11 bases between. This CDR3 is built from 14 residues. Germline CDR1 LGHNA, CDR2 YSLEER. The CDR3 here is CASSLAGTNYGYTF. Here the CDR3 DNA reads TGCGCCAGCAGCCTCGCCGGGACGAACTATGGCTACACCTTC.

Written as DNA, the CDR3 is TGTGCCAGTACCCTCAGGGTGGACACTGAAGCTTTCTTT. Translated, it gives CASTLRVDTEAFF. This chain joins TRBV19 and TRBJ1-1; TRBD1 might be the D (5 bases). Trimming shortened V by 7 bases and J by 3 bases, and 12 bases separated the two germline ends. Per the germline V gene, CDR1 is LNHDA and CDR2 is SQIVND (reference sequence). CDR3 length equals 13 residues.

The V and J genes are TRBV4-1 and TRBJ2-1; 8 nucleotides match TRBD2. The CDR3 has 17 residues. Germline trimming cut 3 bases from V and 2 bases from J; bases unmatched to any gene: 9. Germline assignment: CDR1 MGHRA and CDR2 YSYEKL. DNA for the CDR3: TGCGCCAGCAGCCAGACCCATAGCGGGACTGCCTACAATGAGCAGTTCTTC. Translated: CASSQTHSGTAYNEQFF.

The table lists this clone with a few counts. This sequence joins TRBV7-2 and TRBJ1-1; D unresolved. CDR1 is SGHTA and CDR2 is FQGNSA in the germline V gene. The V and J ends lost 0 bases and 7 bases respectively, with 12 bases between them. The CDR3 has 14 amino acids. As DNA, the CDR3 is TGTGCCAGCAGCTTAGCGTACGACGGTTTTGAAGCTTTCTTT. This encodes CASSLAYDGFEAFF.

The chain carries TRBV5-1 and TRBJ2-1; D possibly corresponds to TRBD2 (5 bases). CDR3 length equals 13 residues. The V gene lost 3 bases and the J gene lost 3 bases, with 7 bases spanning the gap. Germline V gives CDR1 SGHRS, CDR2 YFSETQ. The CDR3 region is CASSSRDYNEQFF. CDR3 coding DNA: TGCGCCAGCAGCTCCCGGGACTACAATGAGCAGTTCTTC.

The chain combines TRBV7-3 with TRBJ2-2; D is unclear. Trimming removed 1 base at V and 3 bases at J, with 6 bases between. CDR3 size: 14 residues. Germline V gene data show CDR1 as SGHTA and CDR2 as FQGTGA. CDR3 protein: CASSLNGYTGELFF. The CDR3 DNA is TGTGCCAGCAGCTTAAACGGATACACCGGGGAGCTGTTTTTT.

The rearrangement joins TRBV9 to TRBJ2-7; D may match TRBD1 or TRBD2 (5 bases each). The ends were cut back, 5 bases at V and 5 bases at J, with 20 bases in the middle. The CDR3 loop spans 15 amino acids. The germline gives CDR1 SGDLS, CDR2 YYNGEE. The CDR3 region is CASSVTPRDLDEQYF. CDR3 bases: TGTGCCAGCAGTGTAACACCTCGGGACCTGGACGAGCAGTACTTC.

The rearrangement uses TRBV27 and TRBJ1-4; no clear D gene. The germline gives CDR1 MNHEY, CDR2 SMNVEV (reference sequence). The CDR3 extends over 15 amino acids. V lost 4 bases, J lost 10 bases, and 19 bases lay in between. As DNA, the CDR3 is TGTGCCAGCAGTTCCCCGAGTGCGGGGTCCGGAAAACTGTTTTTT. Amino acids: CASSSPSAGSGKLFF.

The CDR3: CASSVGAEPRSSYNEQFF. The CDR3 bases are TGTGCCAGCAGCGTAGGGGCAGAGCCAAGGAGCTCCTACAATGAGCAGTTCTTC. The chain uses TRBV9 and TRBJ2-1; D unresolved. Trimming took off 0 bases at V and 0 bases at J, with 16 bases between the two ends. This CDR3 contains 18 residues. Germline V gene lookup returns CDR1 SGDLS and CDR2 YYNGEE.

The CDR3 sequence is CASSQEPQGTVYGYTF. The DNA of the CDR3 is TGCGCCAGCAGCCAAGAACCCCAGGGGACGGTCTATGGCTACACCTTC. The chain couples TRBV4-1 to TRBJ1-2; D might be TRBD1 (6 bases). The CDR3 is made up of 16 amino acids. V lost 0 bases to trimming and J lost 4 bases, with 15 bases between them. Germline assignment: CDR1 MGHRA and CDR2 YSYEKL.

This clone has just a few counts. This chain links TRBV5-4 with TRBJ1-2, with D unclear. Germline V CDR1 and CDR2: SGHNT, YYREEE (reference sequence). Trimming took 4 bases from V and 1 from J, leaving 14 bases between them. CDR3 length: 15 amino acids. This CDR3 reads CASSVQVAGNYGYTF. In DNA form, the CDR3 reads TGTGCCAGCAGCGTGCAGGTTGCCGGTAACTATGGCTACACCTTC.

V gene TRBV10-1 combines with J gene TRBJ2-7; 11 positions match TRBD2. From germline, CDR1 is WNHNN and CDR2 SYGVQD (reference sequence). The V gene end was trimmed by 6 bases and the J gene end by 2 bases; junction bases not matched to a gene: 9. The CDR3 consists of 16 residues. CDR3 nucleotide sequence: TGCGCCAGCAGCACCCCGACTAGCGGGATAACCTACGAGCAGTACTTC. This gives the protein CASSTPTSGITYEQYF.

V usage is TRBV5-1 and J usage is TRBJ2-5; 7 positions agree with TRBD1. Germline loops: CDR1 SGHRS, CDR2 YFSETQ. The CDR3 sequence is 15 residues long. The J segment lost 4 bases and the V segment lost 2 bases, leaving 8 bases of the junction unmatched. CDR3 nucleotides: TGCGCCAGCAGCTTTGGCACAGGGGTGGCAGAGACCCAGTACTTC. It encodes CASSFGTGVAETQYF.

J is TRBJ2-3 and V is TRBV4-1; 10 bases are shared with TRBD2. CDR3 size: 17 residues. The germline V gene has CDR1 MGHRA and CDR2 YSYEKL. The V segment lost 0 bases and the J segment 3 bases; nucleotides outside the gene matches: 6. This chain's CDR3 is CASSQDRQLAGTDTQYF. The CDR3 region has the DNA TGCGCCAGCAGCCAAGATCGCCAACTAGCGGGAACAGATACGCAGTATTTT.

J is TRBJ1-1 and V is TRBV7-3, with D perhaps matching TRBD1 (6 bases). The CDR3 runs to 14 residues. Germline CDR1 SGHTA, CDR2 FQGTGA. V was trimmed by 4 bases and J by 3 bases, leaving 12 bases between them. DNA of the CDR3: TGTGCCAGCAGCTCCCCAGGGGCTGACACTGAAGCTTTCTTT. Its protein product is CASSSPGADTEAFF.

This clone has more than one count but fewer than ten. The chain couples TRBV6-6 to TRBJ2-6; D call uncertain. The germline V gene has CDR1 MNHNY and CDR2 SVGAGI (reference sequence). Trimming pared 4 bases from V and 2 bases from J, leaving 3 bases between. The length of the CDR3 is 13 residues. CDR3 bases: TGTGCCAGCAGTTTGACTGGGGCCAACGTCCTGACTTTC. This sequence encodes CASSLTGANVLTF.

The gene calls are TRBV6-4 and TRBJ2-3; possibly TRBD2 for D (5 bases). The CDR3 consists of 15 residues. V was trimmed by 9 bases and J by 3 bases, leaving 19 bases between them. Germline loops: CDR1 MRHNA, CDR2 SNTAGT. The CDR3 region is CASEPHFTGTDTQYF. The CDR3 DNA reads TGTGCCAGTGAGCCCCACTTTACGGGAACAGATACGCAGTATTTT.

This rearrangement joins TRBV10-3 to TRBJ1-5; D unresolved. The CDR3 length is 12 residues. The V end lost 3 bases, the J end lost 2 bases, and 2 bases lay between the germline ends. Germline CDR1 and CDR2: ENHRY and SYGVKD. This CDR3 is CAISDRNQPQHF. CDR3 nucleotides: TGTGCCATCAGTGACCGCAATCAGCCCCAGCATTTT.